Following are 4 T cell receptor beta chains from one sample sequenced in a study of blood T cells in healthy people across ages. PCR was performed a second time for about 6 to 11 cycles using a sample-barcoded 5' primer and a J-beta primer mix. TCRdb used MiXCR to reprocess the 5' RACE reads, holding one entry per CDR3 protein. The table includes about 570,000 distinct CDR3 sequences, about 26% detected once. These data also featured in a second study, about T cells of mothers and their children.

Sequencing was done on a sample of blood. These receptors all stem from a boy younger than 10 in good health.

V is TRBV20-1 and J is TRBJ2-5; the D gene could be TRBD1 or TRBD2 (5 bases each). In germline, CDR1 is DFQATT, CDR2 SNEGSKA (reference sequence). CDR3 length: 14 residues. Deletions cut 3 bases from V and 4 bases from J, with 15 bases between. The CDR3: CSASIAAGGETQYF. The CDR3 coding sequence is TGCAGTGCTAGTATCGCGGCTGGGGGAGAGACCCAGTACTTC.

This clonotype was seen a handful of times. The gene calls are TRBV6-5 and TRBJ1-1; D is possibly TRBD1 (6 bases). The CDR3 length is 14 residues. Germline V gives CDR1 MNHEY, CDR2 SVGAGI. Trimming took 7 bases from V and 1 from J, leaving 13 bases between them. In DNA, the CDR3 is TGTGCCAGCACGTGGGGGGGCACGAACACTGAAGCTTTCTTT. Translated: CASTWGGTNTEAFF.

This clonotype was observed many times. V and J are TRBV28 and TRBJ1-2; no clear D. Germline CDR1 reads MDHEN; CDR2 reads SYDVKM. The germline V and J ends were trimmed by 1 base and 12 bases, with 12 bases remaining between them. CDR3 length: 12 amino acids. The CDR3 spells CASSLSNDVDTF. CDR3 bases: TGTGCCAGCAGTTTATCCAACGACGTGGACACCTTC.

The table lists this clonotype with a few counts. The chain recombines TRBV20-1 with TRBJ2-7, with D perhaps TRBD1 (5 bases). The ends were cut back, 0 bases at V and 0 bases at J, with 12 bases in the middle. The CDR3 is 15 residues long. The V gene's germline CDR1 is DFQATT and CDR2 SNEGSKA (reference sequence). CDR3 nucleotides: TGCAGTGCTAGAGATGGGGCGGACCGCTCCTACGAGCAGTACTTC. This sequence encodes CSARDGADRSYEQYF.